Below, one T cell receptor beta chain is given with its context. A quantity of about 0.5 to 1 ug RNA underwent reverse transcription using random hexamers. Via MiXCR, TCRdb re-called the immunoSEQ multiplex PCR reads, giving one row per CDR3 protein. There are under 200,000 distinct CDR3 sequences in the sample; roughly 96% occur only once, and 0.15% to 0.2% lies in the top ten. CDR1 is SNHLY, CDR2 FYNNEI, per germline. The V end was cut by 6 bases, the J end by 5 bases, with 9 bases between. CDR3 length equals 12 residues. This specimen comes from a study of CD8 T cells in Susac syndrome. Isolation of CD8+ and CD4+ T cells was performed negatively, whereas enrichment of TEMRA cells was done by FACS.

J is TRBJ2-3 and V is TRBV2, with D possibly TRBD2 on 6 matching bases. The sample comprised CD8+ T cells from PBMCs. The receptor was derived from a human donor with multiple sclerosis. The CDR3 bases are TGTGCCAGCAGGGCTAGCGTAGATACGCAGTATTTT. Amino acid sequence: CASRASVDTQYF.